This TCR beta chain was documented in a study of identical twins. Overall study results and limits: In beta out-of-frame sequences, the excess sharing between twins was weaker.

The CDR3 runs 13 residues. V lost 6 bases, J lost 4 bases, and 15 bases lay in between. Germline V gene sequence: CDR1 SQVTM, CDR2 ANQGSEA. This clonotype appeared a few times. Its target is not known. From the 5' RACE reads, TCRdb called clonotypes with MiXCR, one entry per CDR3 protein. Of 600,000 to 800,000 distinct CDR3 sequences in the sample, 21% were seen once. These data also featured in a second study, about T cells expressing NK-cell markers. That paper notes: The leading position in the CD3+CD56-NKG2C+ fraction of a few donors also went to these clonotypes.

The receptor comes from a woman younger than 35 in good health. J is TRBJ1-1 and V is TRBV29-1; D possibly corresponds to TRBD1 (5 bases). The sequenced sample was PBMCs. This CDR3 reads CSVDGGAVTEAFF. Written as DNA, the CDR3 is TGCAGCGTGGATGGCGGGGCCGTCACTGAAGCTTTCTTT. Using reference TRBV29-1 and TRBJ1-1 for the parts outside the CDR3, the full variable domain is SAVISQKPSRDICQRGTSLTIQCQVDSQVTMMFWYRQQPGQSLTLIATANQGSEATYESGFVIDKFPISRPNLTFSTLTVSNMSPEDSSIYLCSVDGGAVTEAFFGQGTRLTVV.